Each of the 7 T cell receptor beta chains below was sequenced from the same sample in a study of T cell changes during pregnancy in multiple sclerosis. The repertoire was sequenced with immunoSEQ multiplex PCR; TCRdb's copy has only in-frame clones and lacks some. The data show tens of thousands of clones, 80% to 95% seen once. Source: CD4+ T cells from peripheral blood mononuclear cells, taken after pregnancy. The receptors derive from a female donor with multiple sclerosis, enrolled in a pregnancy study.

The chain has TRBV2 and TRBJ2-6; D might be TRBD1 (6 bases). The length of the CDR3 is 16 residues. Germline V gives CDR1 SNHLY, CDR2 FYNNEI. Trimming removed 10 bases from V and 1 base from J, with 17 bases in between. The CDR3 bases are TGTGCCACCAAGCAGGGGATCAGATCTGGGGCCAACGTCCTGACTTTC. Residues: CATKQGIRSGANVLTF.

The rearrangement uses TRBV28 and TRBJ2-7, with 7 bases aligning to TRBD2. Germline-derived CDR1 and CDR2 are MDHEN and SYDVKM. Trimming at V came to 6 bases and at J to 7 bases, leaving 0 bases not matched to a gene. The CDR3 extends over 10 amino acids. The CDR3 sequence is CASSGREQYF. CDR3 coding DNA: TGTGCCAGCAGCGGGAGGGAGCAGTACTTC.

This clone has a handful of counts. This chain joins TRBV5-1 and TRBJ2-2; D uncertain. Germline CDR1 is SGHRS and CDR2 is YFSETQ. The CDR3 length is 17 residues. Trimming removed 3 bases from V and 4 bases from J, with 19 bases in between. CDR3 coding DNA: TGCGCCAGCAGCTCTTCTCCTATGACTGTATTCACCGGGGAGCTGTTTTTT. It is translated as CASSSSPMTVFTGELFF. Looking up the rest from reference TRBV5-1 and TRBJ2-2 gives the full variable domain: KAGVTQTPRYLIKTRGQQVTLSCSPISGHRSVSWYQQTPGQGLQFLFEYFSETQRNKGNFPGRFSGRQFSNSRSEMNVSTLELGDSALYLCASSSSPMTVFTGELFFGEGSRLTVL.

The CDR3 sequence: CASRRGTGFMVNEQYF. In DNA form, the CDR3 reads TGTGCCAGCAGACGCGGGACAGGTTTTATGGTCAACGAGCAGTACTTC. The chain recombines TRBV28 with TRBJ2-7; 8 positions agree with TRBD1. The CDR3 contains 16 residues. The germline gives CDR1 MDHEN, CDR2 SYDVKM. The V segment lost 6 bases and the J segment 5 bases; nucleotides outside the gene matches: 15.

In nucleotides, the CDR3 is TGCGCCAGCAGCCCTCGACTAGCGACCGGGACAGGGAGCTACGAGCAGTACTTC. Protein sequence: CASSPRLATGTGSYEQYF. The V and J genes are TRBV4-1 and TRBJ2-7; D may be TRBD1 (9 bases). This CDR3 contains 18 residues. Germline V gene sequence: CDR1 MGHRA, CDR2 YSYEKL. V lost 4 bases and J lost 3, with 25 bases in between.

The chain couples TRBV29-1 to TRBJ1-1, with D tentatively TRBD1 (6 bases). Trimming stripped 7 bases from V and 4 bases from J, with 16 bases between. The CDR3 consists of 13 residues. Per the germline V gene, CDR1 is SQVTM and CDR2 is ANQGSEA. CDR3 loop: CSGGRGGLTEAFF. In nucleotides, the CDR3 is TGCAGCGGTGGAAGGGGGGGACTCACTGAAGCTTTCTTT.

The chain couples TRBV19 to TRBJ1-2; weak D call: TRBD1 (6 bases). CDR3 length: 17 residues. Germline CDR1 LNHDA, CDR2 SQIVND (reference sequence). Deletions cut 9 bases from V and 0 bases from J, with 23 bases between. The CDR3 is CASARGGITQANYGYTF. The DNA of the CDR3 is TGTGCCAGCGCGAGGGGGGGGATAACACAAGCTAACTATGGCTACACCTTC.